This TCR beta chain was identified during a study of shared clonotypes between healthy human individuals. Germline V gives CDR1 SGHTA, CDR2 FQGNSA. Trimming pared 5 bases from V and 9 bases from J, leaving 29 bases between. This CDR3 spans 18 amino acids. Study-level points and caveats: Sample collection involved blood only; tissue repertoires are likely different. It was the few donors that limited the genetic and exposure-history diversity represented.

Profiling relied on immunoSEQ multiplex PCR, and the TCRdb table lists in-frame clones only, not all of them. Of some 580,000 clones listed, 98% were seen once; the top ten hold approximately 0.3%. Notes on this clone: Its target is unknown.

The naive CD8 population came from CD45RO-negative cells selected for CCR7, without terminally differentiated effector memory CD45RA+ cells. This TCR was sampled from a man aged 25-45 years in good health. The chain links TRBV7-2 to TRBJ2-1; perhaps TRBD2 as D (6 bases). Material: naive CD8+ T cells sorted from blood. This CDR3 reads CASSPWGEEDPSFGEQFF. The CDR3 DNA follows: TGTGCCAGCAGCCCGTGGGGGGAAGAGGACCCGTCTTTTGGTGAGCAGTTCTTC.